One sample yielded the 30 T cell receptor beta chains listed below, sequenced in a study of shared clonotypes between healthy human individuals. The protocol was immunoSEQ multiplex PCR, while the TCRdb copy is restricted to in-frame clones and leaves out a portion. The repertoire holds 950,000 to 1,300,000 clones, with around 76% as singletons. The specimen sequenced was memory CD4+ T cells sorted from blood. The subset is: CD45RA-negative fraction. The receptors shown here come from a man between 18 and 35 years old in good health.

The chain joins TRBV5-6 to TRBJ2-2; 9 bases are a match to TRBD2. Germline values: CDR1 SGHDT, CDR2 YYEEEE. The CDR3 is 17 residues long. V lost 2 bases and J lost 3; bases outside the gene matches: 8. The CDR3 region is CASSFAELAGYTGELFF. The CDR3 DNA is TGTGCCAGCAGCTTCGCGGAGCTAGCGGGGTACACCGGGGAGCTGTTTTTT.

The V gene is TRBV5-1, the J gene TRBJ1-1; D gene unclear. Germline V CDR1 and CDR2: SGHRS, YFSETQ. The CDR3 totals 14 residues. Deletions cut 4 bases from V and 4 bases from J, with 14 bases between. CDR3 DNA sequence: TGCGCCAGCAGCCTATCAGCTCGCGGCACTGAAGCTTTCTTT. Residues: CASSLSARGTEAFF.

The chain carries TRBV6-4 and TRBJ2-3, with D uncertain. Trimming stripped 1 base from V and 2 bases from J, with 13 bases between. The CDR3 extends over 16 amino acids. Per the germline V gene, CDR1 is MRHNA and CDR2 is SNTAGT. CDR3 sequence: CASSDYSGRPTDTQYF. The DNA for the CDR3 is TGTGCCAGCAGTGACTACTCCGGGCGCCCCACAGATACGCAGTATTTT.

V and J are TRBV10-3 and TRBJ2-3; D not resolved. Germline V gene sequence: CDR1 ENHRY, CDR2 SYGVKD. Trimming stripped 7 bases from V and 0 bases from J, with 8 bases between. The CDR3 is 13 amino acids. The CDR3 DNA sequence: TGTGCCATCAAAGAGCCTAGCACAGATACGCAGTATTTT. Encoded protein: CAIKEPSTDTQYF.

CDR3 sequence reads: CASSPTILDRDNEQFF. For the CDR3, the DNA is TGTGCCAGCAGTCCCACAATATTGGACCGGGACAATGAGCAGTTCTTC. This sequence joins TRBV27 and TRBJ2-1; no definite D call. The CDR3 is 16 residues long. The germline gives CDR1 MNHEY, CDR2 SMNVEV (reference sequence). V was shortened by 5 bases and J by 5 bases, with 19 bases between the two germline ends.

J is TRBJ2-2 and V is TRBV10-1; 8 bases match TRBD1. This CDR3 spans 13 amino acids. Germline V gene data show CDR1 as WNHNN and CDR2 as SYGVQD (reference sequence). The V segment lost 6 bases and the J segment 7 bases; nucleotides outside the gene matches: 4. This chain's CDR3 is CASSRGPGGELFF. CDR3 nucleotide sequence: TGCGCCAGCAGCAGGGGGCCCGGCGGGGAGCTGTTTTTT.

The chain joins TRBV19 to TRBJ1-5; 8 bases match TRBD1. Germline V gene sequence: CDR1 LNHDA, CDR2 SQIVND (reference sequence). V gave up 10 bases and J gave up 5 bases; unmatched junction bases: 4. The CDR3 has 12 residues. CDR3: CATGQGHQPQHF. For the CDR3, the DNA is TGTGCCACCGGACAGGGCCATCAGCCCCAGCATTTT. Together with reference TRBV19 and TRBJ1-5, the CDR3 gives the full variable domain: DGGITQSPKYLFRKEGQNVTLSCEQNLNHDAMYWYRQDPGQGLRLIYYSQIVNDFQKGDIAEGYSVSREKKESFPLTVTSAQKNPTAFYLCATGQGHQPQHFGDGTRLSIL.

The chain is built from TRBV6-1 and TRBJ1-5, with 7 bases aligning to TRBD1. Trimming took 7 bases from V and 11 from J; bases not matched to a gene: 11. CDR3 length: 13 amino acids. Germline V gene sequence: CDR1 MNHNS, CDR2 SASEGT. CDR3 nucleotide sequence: TGTGCCAGCATACGTGACAGGGAGCAGTCCCAGCATTTT. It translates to CASIRDREQSQHF.

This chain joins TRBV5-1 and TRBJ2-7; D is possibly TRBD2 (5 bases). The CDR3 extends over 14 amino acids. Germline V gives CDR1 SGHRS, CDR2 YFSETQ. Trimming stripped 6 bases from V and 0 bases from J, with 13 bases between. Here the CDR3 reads CASTEDGRSYEQYF. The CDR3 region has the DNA TGCGCCAGCACGGAGGACGGCCGCTCCTACGAGCAGTACTTC.

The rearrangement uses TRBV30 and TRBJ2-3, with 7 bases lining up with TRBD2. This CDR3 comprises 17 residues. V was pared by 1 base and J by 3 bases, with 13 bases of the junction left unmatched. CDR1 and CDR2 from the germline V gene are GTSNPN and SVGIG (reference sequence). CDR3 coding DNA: TGTGCCTGGAGTGCATTCGCAGAACTAGCGTTTACAGATACGCAGTATTTT. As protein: CAWSAFAELAFTDTQYF. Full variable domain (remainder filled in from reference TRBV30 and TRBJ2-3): SQTIHQWPATLVQPVGSPLSLECTVEGTSNPNLYWYRQAAGRGLQLLFYSVGIGQISSEVPQNLSASRPQDRQFILSSKKLLLSDSGFYLCAWSAFAELAFTDTQYFGPGTRLTVL.

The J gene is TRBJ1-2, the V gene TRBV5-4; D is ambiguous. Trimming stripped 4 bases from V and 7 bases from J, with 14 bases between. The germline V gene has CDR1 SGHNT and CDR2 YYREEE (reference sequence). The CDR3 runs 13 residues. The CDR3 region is CASSLNRERGYTF. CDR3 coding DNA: TGTGCCAGCAGCCTTAATAGGGAGCGTGGCTACACCTTC.

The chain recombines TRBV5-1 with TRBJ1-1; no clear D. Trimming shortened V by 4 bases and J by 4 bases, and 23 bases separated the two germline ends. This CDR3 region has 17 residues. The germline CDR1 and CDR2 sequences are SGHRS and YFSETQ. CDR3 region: CASSVAFPTQRSTEAFF. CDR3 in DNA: TGCGCCAGCAGCGTCGCCTTCCCAACCCAGAGAAGCACTGAAGCTTTCTTT.

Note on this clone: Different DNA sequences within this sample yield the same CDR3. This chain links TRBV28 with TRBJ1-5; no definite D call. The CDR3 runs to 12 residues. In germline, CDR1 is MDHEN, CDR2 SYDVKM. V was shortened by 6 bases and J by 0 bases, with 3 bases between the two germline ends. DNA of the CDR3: TGTGCCAGCAGAGATAGCAATCAGCCCCAGCATTTT. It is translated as CASRDSNQPQHF.

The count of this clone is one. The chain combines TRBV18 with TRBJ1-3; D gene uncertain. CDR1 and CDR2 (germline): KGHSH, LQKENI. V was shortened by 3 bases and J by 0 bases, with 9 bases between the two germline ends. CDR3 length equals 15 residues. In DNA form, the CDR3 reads TGTGCCAGCTCACCCCCAAATCTCTCTGGAAACACCATATATTTT. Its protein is CASSPPNLSGNTIYF.

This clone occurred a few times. CDR3 nucleotide sequence: TGTGCCAGCAGTTCGTTTGGGGGGTTCTCCTACGAGCAGTACTTC. It translates to CASSSFGGFSYEQYF. The chain links TRBV28 to TRBJ2-7; TRBD2 is a possible D gene (6 bases). Trimming removed 4 bases from V and 0 bases from J, with 13 bases in between. The CDR3 has 15 amino acids. From germline, CDR1 is MDHEN and CDR2 SYDVKM.

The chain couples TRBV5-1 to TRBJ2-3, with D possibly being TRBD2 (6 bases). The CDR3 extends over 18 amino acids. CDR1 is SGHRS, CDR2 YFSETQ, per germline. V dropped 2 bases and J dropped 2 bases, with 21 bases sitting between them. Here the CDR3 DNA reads TGCGCCAGCAGCTTAGGGACTTCTCGGGCCGGATACACAGATACGCAGTATTTT. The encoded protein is CASSLGTSRAGYTDTQYF.

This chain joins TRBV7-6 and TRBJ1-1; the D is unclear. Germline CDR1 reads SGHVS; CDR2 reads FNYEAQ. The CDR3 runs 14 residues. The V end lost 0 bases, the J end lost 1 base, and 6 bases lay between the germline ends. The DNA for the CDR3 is TGTGCCAGCAGCTTAGCGCCCGGGAACACTGAAGCTTTCTTT. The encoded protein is CASSLAPGNTEAFF.

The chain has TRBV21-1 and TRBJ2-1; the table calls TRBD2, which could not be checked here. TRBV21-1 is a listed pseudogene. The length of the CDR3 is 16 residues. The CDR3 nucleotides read TGTGCCAGCAGCAAAGCGGCGGGGCTATGGGACTATGAGCAGTTCTTC. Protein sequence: CASSKAAGLWDYEQFF.

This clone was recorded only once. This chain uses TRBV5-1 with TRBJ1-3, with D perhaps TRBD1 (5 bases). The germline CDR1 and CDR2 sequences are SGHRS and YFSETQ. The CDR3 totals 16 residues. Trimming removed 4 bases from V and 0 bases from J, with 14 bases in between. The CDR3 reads CASSPPQGPSGNTIYF. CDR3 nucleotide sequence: TGCGCCAGCAGCCCCCCCCAGGGCCCCTCTGGAAACACCATATATTTT.

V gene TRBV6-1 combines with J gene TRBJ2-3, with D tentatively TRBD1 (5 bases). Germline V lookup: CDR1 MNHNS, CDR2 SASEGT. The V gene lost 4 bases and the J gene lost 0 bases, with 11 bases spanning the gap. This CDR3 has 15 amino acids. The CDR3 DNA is TGTGCCAGCAGTGGACAGTTAACTAGCACAGATACGCAGTATTTT. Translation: CASSGQLTSTDTQYF.

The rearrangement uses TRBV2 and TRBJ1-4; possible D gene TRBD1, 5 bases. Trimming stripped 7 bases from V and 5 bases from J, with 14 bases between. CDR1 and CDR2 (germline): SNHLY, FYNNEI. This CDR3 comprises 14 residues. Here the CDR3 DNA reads TGTGCCAGCACATCCGAAGGGACGAATGAAAAACTGTTTTTT. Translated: CASTSEGTNEKLFF.

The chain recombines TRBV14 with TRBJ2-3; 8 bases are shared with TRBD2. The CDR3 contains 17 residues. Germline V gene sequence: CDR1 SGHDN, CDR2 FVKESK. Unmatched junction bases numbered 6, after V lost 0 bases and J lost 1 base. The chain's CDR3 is CASSQDLKTSGTDTQYF. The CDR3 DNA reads TGTGCCAGCAGCCAAGATCTGAAGACTAGCGGCACAGATACGCAGTATTTT.

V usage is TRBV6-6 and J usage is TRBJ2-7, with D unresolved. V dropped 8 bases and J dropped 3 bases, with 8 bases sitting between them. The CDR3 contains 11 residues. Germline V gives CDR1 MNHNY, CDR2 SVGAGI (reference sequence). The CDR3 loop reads CASSVDYEQYF. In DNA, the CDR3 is TGTGCCAGCTCGGTCGACTACGAGCAGTACTTC.

The CDR3 DNA is TGCGCCAGCAGCCAACCCTCCGCGGTTTTGGAGACCCAGTACTTC. Amino acid sequence: CASSQPSAVLETQYF. The chain carries TRBV4-1 and TRBJ2-5, with D unclear. CDR1 and CDR2 (germline): MGHRA, YSYEKL. The CDR3 is made up of 15 amino acids. Trimming stripped 2 bases from V and 5 bases from J, with 15 bases between.

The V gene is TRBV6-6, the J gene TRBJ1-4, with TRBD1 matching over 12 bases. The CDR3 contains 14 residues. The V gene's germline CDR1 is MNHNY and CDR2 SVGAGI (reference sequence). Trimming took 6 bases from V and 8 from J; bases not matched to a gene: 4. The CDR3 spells CASRGQGALEKLFF. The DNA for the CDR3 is TGTGCCAGCAGGGGACAGGGGGCATTGGAAAAACTGTTTTTT.

The CDR3 nucleotides read TGTGCCAGCAGTGAATTTACAGTTAGCAATCAGCCCCAGCATTTT. It specifies CASSEFTVSNQPQHF. The chain employs TRBV6-1 and TRBJ1-5; D gene uncertain. The germline V and J ends were trimmed by 2 bases and 0 bases, with 8 bases remaining between them. Germline CDR1 and CDR2: MNHNS and SASEGT. This CDR3 comprises 15 residues.

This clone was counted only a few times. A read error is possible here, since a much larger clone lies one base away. The DNA for the CDR3 is TGTGCCAGCAGTTTATCGAACACCGGGGAGCTGTTTTTT. It encodes CASSLSNTGELFF. The chain couples TRBV27 to TRBJ2-2; D is undetermined. The CDR3 consists of 13 residues. Germline CDR1 MNHEY, CDR2 SMNVEV (reference sequence). V was clipped by 0 bases and J by 1 base, with 0 bases between them.

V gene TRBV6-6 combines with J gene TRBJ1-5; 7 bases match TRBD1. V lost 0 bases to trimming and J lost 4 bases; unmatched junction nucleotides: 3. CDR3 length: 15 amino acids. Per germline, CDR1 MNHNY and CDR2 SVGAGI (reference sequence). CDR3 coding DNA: TGTGCCAGCAGTTACTCAGGGGGCCCAAATCAGCCCCAGCATTTT. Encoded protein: CASSYSGGPNQPQHF.

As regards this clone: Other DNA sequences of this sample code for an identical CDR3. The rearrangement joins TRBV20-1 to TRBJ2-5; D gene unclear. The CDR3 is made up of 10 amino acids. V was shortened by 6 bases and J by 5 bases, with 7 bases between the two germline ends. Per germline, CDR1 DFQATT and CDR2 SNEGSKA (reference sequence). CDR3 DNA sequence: TGCAGTGCCCCCAGGGAGACCCAGTACTTC. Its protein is CSAPRETQYF.

The CDR3: CSVEEILNTEAFF. CDR3 nucleotides: TGCAGCGTTGAAGAGATCTTGAACACTGAAGCTTTCTTT. This chain connects TRBV29-1 to TRBJ1-1; D call uncertain. The V end was cut by 0 bases, the J end by 0 bases, with 5 bases between. This CDR3 region has 13 residues. The germline V gene encodes CDR1 SQVTM and CDR2 ANQGSEA.